This T cell receptor beta chain was recorded in a study of T cell responses to AZD1222 COVID-19 vaccine. Clones were read by immunoSEQ multiplex PCR, and TCRdb kept only the in-frame ones, dropping some. Found here are about 160,000 clones, 92% of them singletons; the top ten hold 4.4%. Trimming cost V 7 bases and J 4 bases; bases outside gene matches: 11. Germline V CDR1 and CDR2: LNHDA, SQIVND (reference sequence). The CDR3 is 15 amino acids. The chain links TRBV19 to TRBJ2-3; 7 nucleotides match TRBD1. The sequence was collected from an adult in good health. The sample was peripheral blood, taken on day 0 of MenACWY control vaccination. The CDR3 DNA reads as TGTGCCAGTACCTCCGGGACAGTCATCCCAGATACGCAGTATTTT. Translating gives CASTSGTVIPDTQYF.